This T cell receptor (beta chain) was sequenced in a study of T-cell memory formation after mild COVID-19. The overall study: TCR clustering was largely donor specific. Whole-study results and caveats: CD4+ contracting clones were mainly CM and EM; CD8+ ones, EMRA.

Notes on this clonotype: Antigen: not known.

TCRdb independently ran MiXCR on the 5' RACE reads; one entry per CDR3 protein. The sample has 470,000 or so distinct CDR3 sequences, 15% to 20% seen once. The specimen was PBMCs or a T cell subset sorted from them (not recorded which). This TCR came from an adult woman who had mild COVID-19 (a few samples of this study predate the infection). Cell type and time point are not known.

The CDR3 here is CASSFRQGYTEAFF. In DNA, the CDR3 is TGTGCCAGTAGTTTCCGACAGGGATATACTGAAGCTTTCTTT. V is TRBV19 and J is TRBJ1-1; 7 bases are shared with TRBD1. Germline CDR1 LNHDA, CDR2 SQIVND (reference sequence). After removal of 5 bases from V and 5 bases from J, the junction contained 8 bases not matched to a gene. This CDR3 is built from 14 residues.